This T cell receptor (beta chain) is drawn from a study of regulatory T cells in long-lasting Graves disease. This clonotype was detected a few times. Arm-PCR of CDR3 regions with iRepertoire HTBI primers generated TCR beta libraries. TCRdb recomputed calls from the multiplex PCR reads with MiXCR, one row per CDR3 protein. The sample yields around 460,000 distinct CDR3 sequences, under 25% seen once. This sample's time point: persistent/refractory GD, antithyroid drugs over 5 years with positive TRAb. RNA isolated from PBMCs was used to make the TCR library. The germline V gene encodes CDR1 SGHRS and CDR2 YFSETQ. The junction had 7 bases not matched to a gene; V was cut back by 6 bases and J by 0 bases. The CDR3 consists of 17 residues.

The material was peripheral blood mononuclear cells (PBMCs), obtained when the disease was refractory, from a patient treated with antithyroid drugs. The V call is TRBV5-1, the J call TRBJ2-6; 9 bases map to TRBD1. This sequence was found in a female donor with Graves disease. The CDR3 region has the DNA TGCGCCAGCACATGGGGACAGGGAAGCTCTGGGGCCAACGTCCTGACTTTC. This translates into CASTWGQGSSGANVLTF.